The clone carrying this T cell receptor beta chain was found once. CD45RO negativity and positive selection for CCR7 defined naive CD8 cells, a population that excluded terminally differentiated effector memory CD45RA+ cells. In the authors' methods: Junction-only immunoSEQ sequences carried no quality scores, so filtering differed. The assay was immunoSEQ multiplex PCR, and TCRdb's table has in-frame clones only and misses some. V and J calls and clone size are those listed in that table; D and trimming were worked out from the DNA. The sample carries about 2 million clones, roughly 95% recorded once. This sample was taken from a study of shared clonotypes between healthy human individuals. Study-level background: The study used three CD4 naive, three CD4 memory, two CD8 naive and one CD8 memory plate per donor.

Material for sequencing was naive CD8+ T cells sorted from blood. This TCR came from a man younger than 30 in good health.

The CDR3, as DNA: TGTGCCATCGGAGGAGGTTACTACGAGCAGTACTTC. Translated, it gives CAIGGGYYEQYF. The V and J genes are TRBV2 and TRBJ2-7; a weak D match, TRBD2 (5 bases). The CDR3 totals 12 residues. CDR1 and CDR2 (germline): SNHLY, FYNNEI. V lost 10 bases, J lost 3 bases, and 13 bases lay in between.